This T cell receptor beta chain was found in a study of T cell responses to AZD1222 COVID-19 vaccine. CDR1 and CDR2 from the germline V gene are LGHNA and YNFKEQ. The J segment lost 0 bases and the V segment lost 7 bases, leaving 8 bases of the junction unmatched. There are 16 residues in the CDR3. Method: immunoSEQ multiplex PCR; TCRdb's copy keeps in-frame clones and lacks some. In the table there are 100,000 to 120,000 clones, around 88% of which are singletons. Overall study findings and caveats: White British donors predominated, females outnumbered males, and clonal diversity was possibly underestimated. The span of vaccine-associated CD4 TCRs extended across spike, with dominance at 160-218 and 743-854.

Comments on this clone: The target antigen is unknown.

This receptor was obtained from an adult who received the AZD1222 COVID-19 vaccine. Sequencing used peripheral blood, obtained 28 days after the second AZD1222 dose. The chain links TRBV4-2 to TRBJ1-3; TRBD1 agrees at 8 bases. This chain's CDR3 is CASNPQGASSGNTIYF. CDR3 nucleotides: TGTGCCAGCAACCCTCAGGGGGCCAGCTCTGGAAACACCATATATTTT.